Below, one TCR beta chain is given with its context. V was cut by 5 bases and J by 0 bases, with 6 bases left in between. CDR1 SGHRS and CDR2 YFSETQ come from the germline V gene. CDR3 size: 13 residues. The sample is drawn from a study of blood T cell repertoires in COVID-19. Study-wide background: In each case, the material was cDNA or gDNA derived from T cells, B-cell-depleted T cells, or PBMCs.

Per the original data handling: Amplification with reference gene primers provided the estimates of nucleated cell counts. Libraries were prepared by immunoSEQ multiplex PCR; TCRdb keeps only in-frame clonotypes and omits some of them. V and J calls and clone size are given by that table; D and trimming were obtained from the DNA. The sample includes 55,000 to 80,000 clones, approximately 79% of them seen just once. Sequenced material: peripheral blood. The clonotype was recovered from a woman of 80 years or more with active or convalescent COVID-19. This rearrangement joins TRBV5-1 to TRBJ1-5, with D unresolved. The CDR3: CASRADSNQPQHF. CDR3 DNA: TGCGCCAGCAGGGCAGATAGCAATCAGCCCCAGCATTTT.